The 17 T cell receptor beta chains given below trace back to one sample, sequenced in a study of regulatory T cells in long-lasting Graves disease. Time point described: newly diagnosed GD, antithyroid drugs for less than 3 months. Preparation of the TCR library used RNA extracted from PBMCs. According to the study, TCR beta libraries were built with iRepertoire HTBI primers and CDR3-region Arm-PCR. In TCRdb, the multiplex PCR reads were re-called with MiXCR into one record per CDR3 protein. Here the sample spans 510,000 or so distinct CDR3 sequences, more than 10% being singletons. This sample was shared with a second study, whose subject was T cells in Graves' hyperthyroidism and ophthalmopathy.

The sequencing here drew on peripheral blood mononuclear cells (PBMCs), taken at new diagnosis, from a patient treated with antithyroid drugs. The receptors originated from a young woman with Graves disease.

The J gene is TRBJ1-5, the V gene TRBV25-1; D is perhaps TRBD1 (5 bases). V gave up 5 bases and J gave up 0 bases, with 17 bases separating them. The germline V gene encodes CDR1 MGHDK and CDR2 SYGVNS. The CDR3 is 17 amino acids. The CDR3 loop is CASSPAGGSYSNQPQHF. The CDR3 DNA follows: TGTGCCAGCAGTCCGGCGGGGGGATCCTATAGCAATCAGCCCCAGCATTTT.

In its sample, this clonotype was seen many times. The V call is TRBV11-3, the J call TRBJ2-1, with 14 bases fitting TRBD2. The CDR3 sequence is 14 residues long. Losses at the gene ends were 2 bases for V and 15 bases for J; bases not matched to a gene: 6. The germline gives CDR1 SGHNT, CDR2 YENEEA. CDR3 DNA: TGTGCCAGCAGCTTAAGGACTAGCGGGAGGATATGGTTCTTC. Translation: CASSLRTSGRIWFF. Full variable domain (missing parts from reference TRBV11-3 and TRBJ2-1): EAGVVQSPRYKIIEKKQPVAFWCNPISGHNTLYWYLQNLGQGPELLIRYENEEAVDDSQLPKDRFSAERLKGVDSTLKIQPAELGDSAVYLCASSLRTSGRIWFFGPGTRLTVL.

This clonotype was observed many times. This chain connects TRBV30 to TRBJ2-2; D not certain. CDR3 length: 15 residues. Germline V gene data show CDR1 as GTSNPN and CDR2 as SVGIG (reference sequence). Trimming removed 2 bases at V and 6 bases at J, with 16 bases between. The DNA for the CDR3 is TGTGCCTGGAGTTTGGAACAGTTTAGGGCCGGGGAGCTGTTTTTT. Amino acids: CAWSLEQFRAGELFF.

The gene calls are TRBV25-1 and TRBJ2-2; D gene uncertain. Trimming took off 3 bases at V and 5 bases at J, with 16 bases between the two ends. This CDR3 has 16 residues. The germline gives CDR1 MGHDK, CDR2 SYGVNS. The CDR3 bases are TGTGCCAGCAGTGAGTGGATGGGCAGAGAAACCGGGGAGCTGTTTTTT. It yields the protein CASSEWMGRETGELFF.

The sample holds a few counts of this clonotype. The chain recombines TRBV7-3 with TRBJ2-2; D remains ambiguous. Germline CDR1 SGHTA, CDR2 FQGTGA. V lost 5 bases and J lost 4, with 14 bases in between. The CDR3 is made up of 15 amino acids. CDR3 residues: CASSPQPTGTGELFF. The DNA for the CDR3 is TGTGCCAGCAGCCCCCAGCCCACGGGCACCGGGGAGCTGTTTTTT. The entire variable domain, with the rest obtained from reference TRBV7-3 and TRBJ2-2, is as follows: GAGVSQTPSNKVTEKGKYVELRCDPISGHTALYWYRQSLGQGPEFLIYFQGTGAADDSGLPNDRFFAVRPEGSVSTLKIQRTERGDSAVYLCASSPQPTGTGELFFGEGSRLTVL.

The chain combines TRBV11-2 with TRBJ2-3; 14 nucleotides line up with TRBD2. Trimming cost V 6 bases and J 2 bases; bases outside gene matches: 4. In germline, CDR1 is SGHAT, CDR2 FQNNGV. The CDR3 contains 16 residues. CDR3 in amino acids: CASSGLAGGSTDTQYF. Written as DNA, the CDR3 is TGTGCCAGCAGTGGACTAGCGGGGGGATCCACAGATACGCAGTATTTT. The variable domain in full, with the rest retrieved from reference TRBV11-2 and TRBJ2-3, is EAGVAQSPRYKIIEKRQSVAFWCNPISGHATLYWYQQILGQGPKLLIQFQNNGVVDDSQLPKDRFSAERLKGVDSTLKIQPAKLEDSAVYLCASSGLAGGSTDTQYFGPGTRLTVL.

The V gene is TRBV2, the J gene TRBJ2-7; D gene uncertain. The germline V gene encodes CDR1 SNHLY and CDR2 FYNNEI. This CDR3 has 11 residues. Trimming took 3 bases from V and 10 from J, leaving 10 bases between them. The CDR3 sequence is CASSDNRLQYF. The CDR3 DNA follows: TGTGCCAGCAGTGATAATCGCTTACAGTACTTC.

This clonotype has ten or more counts. J is TRBJ1-1 and V is TRBV9; D is possibly TRBD1 (6 bases). CDR3 length: 13 amino acids. Trimming removed 3 bases at V and 4 bases at J, with 10 bases between. Germline V CDR1 and CDR2: SGDLS, YYNGEE. As DNA, the CDR3 is TGTGCCAGCAGCGCGCAGGGGCGCACTGAAGCTTTCTTT. It translates to CASSAQGRTEAFF.

The gene calls are TRBV2 and TRBJ2-1; TRBD2 matches 8 bases. The CDR3 runs 16 residues. Trimming at V came to 6 bases and at J to 4 bases, leaving 11 bases not matched to a gene. Germline CDR1 and CDR2: SNHLY and FYNNEI. The CDR3 is CASRVLAGFFYNEQFF. CDR3 in DNA: TGTGCCAGCAGGGTTTTAGCGGGATTTTTTTACAATGAGCAGTTCTTC.

V gene TRBV11-2 combines with J gene TRBJ2-7, with 10 bases that match TRBD1. Germline trimming cut 2 bases from V and 2 bases from J; bases unmatched to any gene: 3. This CDR3 is built from 15 residues. Per germline, CDR1 SGHAT and CDR2 FQNNGV. The DNA of the CDR3 is TGTGCCAGCAGCTTAAGGGACAGGGGCACCTACGAGCAGTACTTC. Protein: CASSLRDRGTYEQYF.

This clonotype turned up a few times. The genes are TRBV6-2 or TRBV6-3 and TRBJ2-7, with 8 bases that match TRBD2. The CDR3 consists of 18 residues. Germline V gives CDR1 MNHEY, CDR2 SVGEGT. V trimming: 2 bases; J trimming: 4 bases; junction bases outside the gene matches: 16. DNA of the CDR3: TGTGCCAGCAGTTACGATTCGCGAGCGGGAGCCCCCGGGTACGAGCAGTACTTC. Translating gives CASSYDSRAGAPGYEQYF.

The rearrangement links TRBV20-1 to TRBJ1-5, with D possibly matching TRBD1 (6 bases). Germline lookup yields CDR1 DFQATT and CDR2 SNEGSKA (reference sequence). With 3 bases removed from V and 9 bases from J, the gap between germline ends came to 21 bases. There are 15 residues in the CDR3. The CDR3 spells CSASAGTKNFVPQHF. CDR3 sequence (DNA): TGCAGTGCTAGTGCCGGGACAAAGAATTTTGTGCCCCAGCATTTT.

At least ten counts were recorded for this clonotype. The rearrangement joins TRBV12-3 or TRBV12-4 to TRBJ1-2; D perhaps matches TRBD1 (5 bases). The CDR3 is 12 amino acids. V lost 5 bases and J 7 bases, leaving 11 bases between the germline ends. This chain's CDR3 is CASSPPGVGYTF. The CDR3 DNA follows: TGTGCCAGCAGTCCCCCGGGGGTTGGCTACACCTTC.

This clonotype has ten or more counts. This chain connects TRBV2 to TRBJ1-2, with TRBD1 identical over 11 bases. Trimming at V came to 8 bases and at J to 7 bases, leaving 6 bases not matched to a gene. Germline CDR1 reads SNHLY; CDR2 reads FYNNEI. This CDR3 spans 13 amino acids. The CDR3 DNA reads TGTGCCAGCGGGGTGGACAGGGGGCTTGGCTACACCTTC. It is translated as CASGVDRGLGYTF. Complete variable domain (other parts from reference TRBV2 and TRBJ1-2): EPEVTQTPSHQVTQMGQEVILRCVPISNHLYFYWYRQILGQKVEFLVSFYNNEISEKSEIFDDQFSVERPDGSNFTLKIRSTKLEDSAMYFCASGVDRGLGYTFGSGTRLTVV.

The chain carries TRBV10-2 and TRBJ2-6; D remains ambiguous. This CDR3 region has 13 residues. Trimming removed 10 bases at V and 4 bases at J, with 11 bases between. The germline V gene encodes CDR1 WSHSY and CDR2 SAAADI. The CDR3 here is CATNVPGANVLTF. The CDR3 region has the DNA TGCGCCACCAACGTCCCCGGGGCCAACGTCCTGACTTTC.

This clonotype came up many times. The chain links TRBV7-2 to TRBJ2-7; tentative D call: TRBD2 (5 bases). The CDR3 is made up of 15 amino acids. Germline lookup yields CDR1 SGHTA and CDR2 FQGNSA. Trimming cost V 6 bases and J 0 bases, with 15 bases left between them. CDR3 residues: CASRRFRAGSYEQYF. CDR3 sequence (DNA): TGTGCCAGCAGACGATTTAGGGCGGGCTCCTACGAGCAGTACTTC.

There are many counts of this clonotype. The chain carries TRBV11-2 and TRBJ1-1; 7 bases match TRBD1. From germline, CDR1 is SGHAT and CDR2 FQNNGV. V lost 4 bases, J lost 0 bases, and 2 bases stayed unmatched. The CDR3 runs to 14 residues. In DNA, the CDR3 is TGTGCCAGCAGCTCGACAGGGATGAACACTGAAGCTTTCTTT. This codes for CASSSTGMNTEAFF.